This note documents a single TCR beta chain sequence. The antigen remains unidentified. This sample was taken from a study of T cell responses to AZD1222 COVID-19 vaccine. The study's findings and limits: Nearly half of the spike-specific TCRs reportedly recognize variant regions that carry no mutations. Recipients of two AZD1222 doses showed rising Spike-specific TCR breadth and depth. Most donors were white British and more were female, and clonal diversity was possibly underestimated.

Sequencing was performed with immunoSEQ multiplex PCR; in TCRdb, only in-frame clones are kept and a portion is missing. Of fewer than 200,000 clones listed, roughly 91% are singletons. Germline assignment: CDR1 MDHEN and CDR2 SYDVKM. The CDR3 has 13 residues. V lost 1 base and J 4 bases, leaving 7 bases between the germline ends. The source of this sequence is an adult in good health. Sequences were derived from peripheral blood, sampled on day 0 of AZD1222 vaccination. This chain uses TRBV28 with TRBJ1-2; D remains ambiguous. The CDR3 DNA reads TGTGCCAGCAGTTTATCCGGAACCTATGGCTACACCTTC. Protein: CASSLSGTYGYTF.